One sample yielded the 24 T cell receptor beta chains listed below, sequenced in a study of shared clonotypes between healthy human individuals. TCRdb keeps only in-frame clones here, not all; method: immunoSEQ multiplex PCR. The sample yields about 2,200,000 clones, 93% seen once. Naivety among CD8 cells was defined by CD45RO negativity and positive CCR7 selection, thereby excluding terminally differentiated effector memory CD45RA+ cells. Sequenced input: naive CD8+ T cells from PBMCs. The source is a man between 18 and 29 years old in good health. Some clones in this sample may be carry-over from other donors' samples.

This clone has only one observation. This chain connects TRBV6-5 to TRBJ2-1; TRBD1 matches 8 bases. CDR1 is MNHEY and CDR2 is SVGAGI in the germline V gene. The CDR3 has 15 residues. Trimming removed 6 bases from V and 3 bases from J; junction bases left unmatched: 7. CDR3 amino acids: CASSPGQADYNEQFF. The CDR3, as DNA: TGTGCCAGCAGCCCGGGACAGGCGGACTACAATGAGCAGTTCTTC.

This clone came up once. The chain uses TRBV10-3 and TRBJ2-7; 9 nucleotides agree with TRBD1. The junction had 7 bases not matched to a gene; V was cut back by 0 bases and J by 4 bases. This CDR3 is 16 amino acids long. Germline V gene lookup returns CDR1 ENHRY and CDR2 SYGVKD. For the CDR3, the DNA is TGTGCCATCAGTGAGTCGAGGACAGGGGATAATTACGAGCAGTACTTC. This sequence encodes CAISESRTGDNYEQYF.

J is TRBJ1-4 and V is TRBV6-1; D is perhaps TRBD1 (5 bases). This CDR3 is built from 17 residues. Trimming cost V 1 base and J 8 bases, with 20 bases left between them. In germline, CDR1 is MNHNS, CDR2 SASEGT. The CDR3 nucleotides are TGTGCCAGCAGTGAAGGAGGAAGAGGGGTTGGGGGGGAAAAACTGTTTTTT. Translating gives CASSEGGRGVGGEKLFF.

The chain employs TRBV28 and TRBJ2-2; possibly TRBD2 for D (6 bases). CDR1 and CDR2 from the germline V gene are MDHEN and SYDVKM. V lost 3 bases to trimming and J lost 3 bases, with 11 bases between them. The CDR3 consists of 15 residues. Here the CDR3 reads CASSLTREYTGELFF. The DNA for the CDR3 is TGTGCCAGCAGTTTGACTAGGGAATACACCGGGGAGCTGTTTTTT.

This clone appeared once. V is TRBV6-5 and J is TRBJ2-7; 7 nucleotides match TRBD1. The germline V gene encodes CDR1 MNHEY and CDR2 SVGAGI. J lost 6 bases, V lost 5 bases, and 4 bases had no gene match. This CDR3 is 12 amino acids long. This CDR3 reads CASSGDRAEQYF. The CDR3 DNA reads TGTGCCAGCAGTGGCGACAGGGCCGAGCAGTACTTC.

The CDR3 sequence is CASSLGSGLYYEQYF. In DNA form, the CDR3 reads TGTGCCAGCAGCTTAGGGTCAGGGCTATACTACGAGCAGTACTTC. The gene calls are TRBV7-9 and TRBJ2-7; D is possibly TRBD1 (5 bases). The CDR3 spans 15 residues. Per germline, CDR1 SEHNR and CDR2 FQNEAQ (reference sequence). V was shortened by 1 base and J by 3 bases, with 13 bases between the two germline ends.

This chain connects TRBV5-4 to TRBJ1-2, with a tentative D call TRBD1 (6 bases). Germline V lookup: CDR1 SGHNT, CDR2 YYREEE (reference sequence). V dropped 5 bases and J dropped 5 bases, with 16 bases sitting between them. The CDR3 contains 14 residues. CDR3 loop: CASSFQGSAYGYTF. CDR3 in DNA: TGTGCCAGCAGTTTTCAGGGGTCGGCATATGGCTACACCTTC.

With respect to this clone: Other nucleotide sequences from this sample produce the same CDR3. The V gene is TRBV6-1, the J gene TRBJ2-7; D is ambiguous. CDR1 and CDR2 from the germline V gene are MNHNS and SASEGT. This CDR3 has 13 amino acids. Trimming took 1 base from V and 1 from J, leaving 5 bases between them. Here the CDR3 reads CASSEGRSYEQYF. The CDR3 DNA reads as TGTGCCAGCAGTGAAGGGCGATCCTACGAGCAGTACTTC.

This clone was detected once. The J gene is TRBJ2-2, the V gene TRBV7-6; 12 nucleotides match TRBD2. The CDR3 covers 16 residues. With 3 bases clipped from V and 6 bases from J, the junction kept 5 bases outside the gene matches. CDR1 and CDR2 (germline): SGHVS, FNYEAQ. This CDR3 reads CASSFILAGGAGELFF. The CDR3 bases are TGTGCCAGCAGCTTTATACTAGCGGGAGGTGCCGGGGAGCTGTTTTTT.

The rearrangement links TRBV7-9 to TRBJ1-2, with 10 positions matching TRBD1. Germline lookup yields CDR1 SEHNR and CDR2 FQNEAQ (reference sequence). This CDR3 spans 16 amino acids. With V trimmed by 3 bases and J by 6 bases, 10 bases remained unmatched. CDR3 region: CASSFLPGGQGNGYTF. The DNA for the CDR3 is TGTGCCAGCAGCTTCCTACCCGGGGGACAGGGGAATGGCTACACCTTC.

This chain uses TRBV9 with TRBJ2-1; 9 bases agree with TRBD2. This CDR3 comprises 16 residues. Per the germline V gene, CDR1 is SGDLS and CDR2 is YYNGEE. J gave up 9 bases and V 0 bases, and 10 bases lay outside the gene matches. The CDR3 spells CASSVGGRAASGEQFF. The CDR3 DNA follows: TGTGCCAGCAGCGTAGGCGGGAGGGCCGCCTCGGGTGAGCAGTTCTTC. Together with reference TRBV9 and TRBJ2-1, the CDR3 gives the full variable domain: DSGVTQTPKHLITATGQRVTLRCSPRSGDLSVYWYQQSLDQGLQFLIQYYNGEERAKGNILERFSAQQFPDLHSELNLSSLELGDSALYFCASSVGGRAASGEQFFGPGTRLTVL.

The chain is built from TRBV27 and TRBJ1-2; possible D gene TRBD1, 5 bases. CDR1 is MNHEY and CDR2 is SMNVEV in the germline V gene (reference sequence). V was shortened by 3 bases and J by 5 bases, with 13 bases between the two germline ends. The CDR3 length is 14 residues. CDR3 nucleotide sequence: TGTGCCAGCAGTTTCGTTGGGGGGGGTTATGGCTACACCTTC. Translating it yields CASSFVGGGYGYTF.

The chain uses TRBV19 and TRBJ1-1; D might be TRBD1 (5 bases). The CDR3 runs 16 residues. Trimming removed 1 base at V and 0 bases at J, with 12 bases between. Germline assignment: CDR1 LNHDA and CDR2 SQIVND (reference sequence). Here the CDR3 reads CASSIAPYRLNTEAFF. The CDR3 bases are TGTGCCAGTAGTATAGCCCCCTACAGGCTGAACACTGAAGCTTTCTTT.

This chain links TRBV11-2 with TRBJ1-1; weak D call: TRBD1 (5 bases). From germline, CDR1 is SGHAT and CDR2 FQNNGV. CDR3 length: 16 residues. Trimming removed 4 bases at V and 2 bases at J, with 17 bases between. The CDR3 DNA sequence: TGTGCCAGCAGCTCACGCCAGGGTCAGGGAAACACTGAAGCTTTCTTT. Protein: CASSSRQGQGNTEAFF. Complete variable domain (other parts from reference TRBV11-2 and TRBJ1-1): EAGVAQSPRYKIIEKRQSVAFWCNPISGHATLYWYQQILGQGPKLLIQFQNNGVVDDSQLPKDRFSAERLKGVDSTLKIQPAKLEDSAVYLCASSSRQGQGNTEAFFGQGTRLTVV.

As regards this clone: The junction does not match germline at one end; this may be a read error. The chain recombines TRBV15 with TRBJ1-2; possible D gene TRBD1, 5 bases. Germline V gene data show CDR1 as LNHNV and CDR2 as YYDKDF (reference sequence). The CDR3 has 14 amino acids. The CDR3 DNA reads TGTGCCACCAGCACAAAAGAAGCAGGGTATGACTACACCTTC. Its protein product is CATSTKEAGYDYTF. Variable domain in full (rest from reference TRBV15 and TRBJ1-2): DAMVIQNPRYQVTQFGKPVTLSCSQTLNHNVMYWYQQKSSQAPKLLFHYYDKDFNNEADTPDNFQSRRPNTSFCFLDIRSPGLGDTAMYLCATSTKEAGYDYTFGSGTRLTVV.

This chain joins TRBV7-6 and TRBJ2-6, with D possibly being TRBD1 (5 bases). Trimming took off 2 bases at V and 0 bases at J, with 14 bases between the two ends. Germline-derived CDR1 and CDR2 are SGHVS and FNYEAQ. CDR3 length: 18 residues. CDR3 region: CASSLSGFPSSGANVLTF. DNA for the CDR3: TGTGCCAGCAGCTTATCAGGGTTCCCTAGCTCTGGGGCCAACGTCCTGACTTTC.

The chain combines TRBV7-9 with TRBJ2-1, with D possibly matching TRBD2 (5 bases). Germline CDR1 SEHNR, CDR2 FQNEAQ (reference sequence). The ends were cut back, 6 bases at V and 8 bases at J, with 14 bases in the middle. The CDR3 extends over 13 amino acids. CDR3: CASSPAGVDEQFF. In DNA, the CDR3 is TGTGCCAGCAGTCCCGCGGGTGTTGATGAGCAGTTCTTC.

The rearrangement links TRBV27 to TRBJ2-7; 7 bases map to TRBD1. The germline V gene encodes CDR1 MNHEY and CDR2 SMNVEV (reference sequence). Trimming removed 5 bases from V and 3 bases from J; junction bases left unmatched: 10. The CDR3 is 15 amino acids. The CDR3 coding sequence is TGTGCCAGCAGTCACAGGGGCCAGGGCCTCTACGAGCAGTACTTC. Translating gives CASSHRGQGLYEQYF.

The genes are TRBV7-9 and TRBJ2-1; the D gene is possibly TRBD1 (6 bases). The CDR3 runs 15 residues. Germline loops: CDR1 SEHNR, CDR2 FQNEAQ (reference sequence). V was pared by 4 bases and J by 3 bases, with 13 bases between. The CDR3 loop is CASSWGQGFYNEQFF. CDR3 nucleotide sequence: TGTGCCAGCAGCTGGGGGCAGGGGTTCTACAATGAGCAGTTCTTC.

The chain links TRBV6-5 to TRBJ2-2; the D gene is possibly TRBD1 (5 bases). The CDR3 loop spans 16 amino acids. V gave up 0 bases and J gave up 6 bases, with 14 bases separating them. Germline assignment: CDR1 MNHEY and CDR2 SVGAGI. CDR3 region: CASSYSPGSRPGELFF. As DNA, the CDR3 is TGTGCCAGCAGTTACTCACCAGGGTCTCGACCCGGGGAGCTGTTTTTT.

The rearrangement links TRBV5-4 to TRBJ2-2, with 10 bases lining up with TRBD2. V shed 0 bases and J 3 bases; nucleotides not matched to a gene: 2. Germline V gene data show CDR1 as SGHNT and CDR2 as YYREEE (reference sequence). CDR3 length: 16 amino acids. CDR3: CASSLALAGDTGELFF. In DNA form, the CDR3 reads TGTGCCAGCAGCTTGGCGCTAGCGGGAGACACCGGGGAGCTGTTTTTT.

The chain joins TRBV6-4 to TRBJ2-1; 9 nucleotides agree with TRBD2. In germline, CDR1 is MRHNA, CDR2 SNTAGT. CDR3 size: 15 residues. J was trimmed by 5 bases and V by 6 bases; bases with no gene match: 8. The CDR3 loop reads CASSILAGTHNEQFF. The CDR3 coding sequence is TGTGCCAGCAGCATACTAGCGGGTACTCACAATGAGCAGTTCTTC.

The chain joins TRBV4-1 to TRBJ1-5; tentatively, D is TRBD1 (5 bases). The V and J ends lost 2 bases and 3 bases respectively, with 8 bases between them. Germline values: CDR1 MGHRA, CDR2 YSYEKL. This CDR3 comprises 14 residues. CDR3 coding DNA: TGCGCCAGCAGCCAAAAGGGACCCAATCAGCCCCAGCATTTT. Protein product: CASSQKGPNQPQHF.

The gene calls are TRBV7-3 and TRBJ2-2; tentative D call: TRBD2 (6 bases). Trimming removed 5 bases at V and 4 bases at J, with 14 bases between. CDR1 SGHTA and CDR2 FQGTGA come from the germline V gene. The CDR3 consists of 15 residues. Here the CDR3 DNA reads TGTGCCAGCAGCCCCCATGGGGGGAGCACCGGGGAGCTGTTTTTT. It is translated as CASSPHGGSTGELFF.